The 26 T cell receptor beta chains presented below share a single source sample, sequenced in a study of cytomegalovirus exposure and HLA in healthy donors. PCR primers comprised 60 Vbeta and 13 Jbeta primers. Repertoires were generated with immunoSEQ multiplex PCR, while TCRdb's copy carries only in-frame clones and drops some. In the table there are some 190,000 clones, 76% of which are singletons. The specimen was PBMCs. These receptors all come from a man aged 18 to 35 in good health and CMV-seronegative.

This chain connects TRBV14 to TRBJ2-5, with 7 bases aligning to TRBD1. V gave up 3 bases and J gave up 2 bases; unmatched junction bases: 9. The CDR3 totals 16 residues. The germline V gene encodes CDR1 SGHDN and CDR2 FVKESK. Here the CDR3 reads CASSHSGTALQETQYF. The CDR3 coding sequence is TGTGCCAGCAGCCACTCCGGGACAGCATTACAAGAGACCCAGTACTTC.

The table lists this clone with a count of one. The chain combines TRBV2 with TRBJ1-6; D possibly corresponds to TRBD1 (6 bases). CDR1 SNHLY and CDR2 FYNNEI come from the germline V gene. The CDR3 length is 13 residues. The germline V and J ends were trimmed by 6 bases and 10 bases, with 13 bases remaining between them. The CDR3 here is CASSAGVGSPLHF. The CDR3 region has the DNA TGTGCCAGCAGCGCAGGGGTGGGCTCACCCCTCCACTTT.

V is TRBV5-1 and J is TRBJ2-1; 8 bases match TRBD2. The CDR3 runs 15 residues. V lost 7 bases, J lost 0 bases, and 6 bases stayed unmatched. Germline V gene sequence: CDR1 SGHRS, CDR2 YFSETQ. The CDR3: CASLSAGGSYNEQFF. CDR3 coding DNA: TGCGCCAGCCTGAGCGCGGGGGGCTCCTACAATGAGCAGTTCTTC.

The chain has TRBV5-1 and TRBJ2-1; 7 bases match TRBD2. This CDR3 is built from 14 residues. V lost 0 bases to trimming and J lost 7 bases; unmatched junction nucleotides: 4. Germline CDR1 is SGHRS and CDR2 is YFSETQ. DNA of the CDR3: TGCGCCAGCAGCTTGGCCCTGGGACTAAATGAGCAGTTCTTC. Its translation is CASSLALGLNEQFF.

The genes are TRBV4-1 and TRBJ1-2; 8 positions match TRBD1. Unmatched junction bases numbered 22, after V lost 4 bases and J lost 9 bases. Germline CDR1 is MGHRA and CDR2 is YSYEKL. The CDR3 is made up of 18 amino acids. Here the CDR3 DNA reads TGCGCCAGCAGCCCCACCCAGGACAGGGCTTGGGGGATATTTAGCTACACCTTC. Translating it yields CASSPTQDRAWGIFSYTF.

The chain couples TRBV6-5 to TRBJ2-7; 11 bases line up with TRBD2. The length of the CDR3 is 15 residues. With V trimmed by 0 bases and J by 7 bases, 5 bases remained unmatched. CDR1 is MNHEY and CDR2 is SVGAGI in the germline V gene. The CDR3, as DNA: TGTGCCAGCAGTTACTCTAGCGGGGGGGCGCGGGAGCAGTACTTC. Protein sequence: CASSYSSGGAREQYF.

The rearrangement uses TRBV18 and TRBJ2-1, with D perhaps matching TRBD1 (6 bases). This CDR3 contains 13 residues. Germline lookup yields CDR1 KGHSH and CDR2 LQKENI. V was cut by 3 bases and J by 5 bases, with 8 bases left in between. The CDR3 DNA is TGTGCCAGCTCACCCGGACAGCACAATGAGCAGTTCTTC. It yields the protein CASSPGQHNEQFF. The variable domain in full, completed from reference TRBV18 and TRBJ2-1, reads NAGVMQNPRHLVRRRGQEARLRCSPMKGHSHVYWYRQLPEEGLKFMVYLQKENIIDESGMPKERFSAEFPKEGPSILRIQQVVRGDSAAYFCASSPGQHNEQFFGPGTRLTVL.

The genes are TRBV5-1 and TRBJ2-7, with TRBD1 identical over 9 bases. Germline assignment: CDR1 SGHRS and CDR2 YFSETQ. The CDR3 covers 15 residues. The trim removed 4 bases at V and 0 bases at J, leaving 5 bases unmatched. The CDR3 region has the DNA TGCGCCAGCAGCGGAGGACAGGGGAGCTCCTACGAGCAGTACTTC. Amino acid sequence: CASSGGQGSSYEQYF. The variable domain in full, completed from reference TRBV5-1 and TRBJ2-7, reads KAGVTQTPRYLIKTRGQQVTLSCSPISGHRSVSWYQQTPGQGLQFLFEYFSETQRNKGNFPGRFSGRQFSNSRSEMNVSTLELGDSALYLCASSGGQGSSYEQYFGPGTRLTVT.

The chain couples TRBV11-2 to TRBJ2-1, with 9 bases that match TRBD2. From germline, CDR1 is SGHAT and CDR2 FQNNGV. The CDR3 is made up of 13 amino acids. J was trimmed by 15 bases and V by 0 bases; bases with no gene match: 6. The CDR3 DNA sequence: TGTGCCAGCAGCTTAGATACGAGCGGGGGGTTGTTCTTC. Translating it yields CASSLDTSGGLFF.

V and J are TRBV21-1 and TRBJ2-3; the D segment call TRBD1 is taken from the table without a DNA check. TRBV21-1 is annotated as a pseudogene. This CDR3 is 19 amino acids long. The CDR3 nucleotides read TGTGCCAGCAGCAGCAGAACCGCGACAGTCCAAAGAAGCACAGATACGCAGTATTTT. Its translation: CASSSRTATVQRSTDTQYF.

This clone has only one observation. The rearrangement links TRBV30 to TRBJ2-1; 11 bases fit TRBD1. The CDR3 has 15 residues. Germline V CDR1 and CDR2: GTSNPN, SVGIG (reference sequence). Losses at the gene ends were 0 bases for V and 13 bases for J; bases not matched to a gene: 11. CDR3 sequence (DNA): TGTGCCTGGAGTGTACACGGGACAGGGGGGGGTGGTCAGTTCTTC. Its protein product is CAWSVHGTGGGGQFF.

The chain joins TRBV14 to TRBJ2-7, with a weak D call TRBD2 (5 bases). Germline lookup yields CDR1 SGHDN and CDR2 FVKESK. This CDR3 contains 15 residues. V shed 4 bases and J shed 3 bases, with 16 bases lying between them. In nucleotides, the CDR3 is TGTGCCAGCAGCCCCCTAGGGTCAGGAGGCTACGAGCAGTACTTC. Translating gives CASSPLGSGGYEQYF.

The chain uses TRBV7-8 and TRBJ1-5; 8 bases agree with TRBD1. V lost 5 bases and J lost 2; bases outside the gene matches: 5. CDR1 is SGHVS and CDR2 is FQNEAQ in the germline V gene. The CDR3 sequence is 15 residues long. The CDR3 loop is CASSPLGQGNQPQHF. The DNA of the CDR3 is TGTGCCAGCAGCCCTCTGGGACAGGGCAATCAGCCCCAGCATTTT.

CDR3 region: CASSIGQGTSSPLHF. CDR3 nucleotide sequence: TGTGCCAGTAGTATTGGACAGGGGACCTCTTCACCCCTCCACTTT. The chain combines TRBV19 with TRBJ1-6; 9 nucleotides align to TRBD1. Losses at the gene ends were 3 bases for V and 9 bases for J; bases not matched to a gene: 6. The CDR3 totals 15 residues. In germline, CDR1 is LNHDA, CDR2 SQIVND (reference sequence).

The chain couples TRBV4-1 to TRBJ2-5; 7 nucleotides match TRBD2. With V trimmed by 0 bases and J by 6 bases, 7 bases remained unmatched. The CDR3 is 15 residues long. Germline CDR1 reads MGHRA; CDR2 reads YSYEKL. The CDR3 protein is CASSQDGRGRQTQYF. The CDR3 coding sequence is TGCGCCAGCAGCCAAGATGGGAGGGGACGTCAGACCCAGTACTTC.

V is TRBV28 and J is TRBJ2-3, with 10 bases identical to TRBD2. The CDR3 is 18 residues long. From germline, CDR1 is MDHEN and CDR2 SYDVKM. After removal of 6 bases from V and 5 bases from J, the junction contained 17 bases not matched to a gene. The CDR3 reads CASRHSPGASGGKDTQYF. In nucleotides, the CDR3 is TGTGCCAGCAGACACTCTCCTGGGGCTAGCGGGGGCAAAGATACGCAGTATTTT.

This clone was counted once. J is TRBJ2-3 and V is TRBV5-4, with D possibly TRBD2 on 5 matching bases. This CDR3 region has 15 residues. The V and J ends lost 3 bases and 0 bases respectively, with 11 bases between them. Germline CDR1 and CDR2: SGHNT and YYREEE (reference sequence). DNA of the CDR3: TGTGCCAGCAGCTCTACTAGATCTAGCACAGATACGCAGTATTTT. Protein: CASSSTRSSTDTQYF.

V is TRBV5-1 and J is TRBJ1-6; 8 positions match TRBD1. The germline gives CDR1 SGHRS, CDR2 YFSETQ. This CDR3 comprises 13 residues. The ends lost 0 bases at V and 18 bases at J; junction bases unmatched: 8. The CDR3 sequence is CASSLDSGQGHHF. CDR3 in DNA: TGCGCCAGCAGCTTGGATTCAGGACAGGGCCACCACTTT. Supplemented by reference TRBV5-1 and TRBJ1-6, the full variable domain reads KAGVTQTPRYLIKTRGQQVTLSCSPISGHRSVSWYQQTPGQGLQFLFEYFSETQRNKGNFPGRFSGRQFSNSRSEMNVSTLELGDSALYLCASSLDSGQGHHFGNGTRLTVT.

V is TRBV29-1 and J is TRBJ1-5, with 8 bases aligning to TRBD1. The germline gives CDR1 SQVTM, CDR2 ANQGSEA. V lost 1 base, J lost 6 bases, and 5 bases stayed unmatched. This CDR3 is built from 14 residues. CDR3 sequence (DNA): TGCAGCGTTGAAGGACAGGGGCTAGGTCAGCCCCAGCATTTT. Protein sequence: CSVEGQGLGQPQHF.

This chain joins TRBV28 and TRBJ1-2; D may be TRBD1 (6 bases). Germline CDR1 reads MDHEN; CDR2 reads SYDVKM. V shed 6 bases and J shed 2 bases, with 13 bases lying between them. The CDR3 length is 14 residues. Here the CDR3 DNA reads TGTGCCAGCAGCCCCTTTACAGGGAACTATGGCTACACCTTC. This codes for CASSPFTGNYGYTF.

This chain uses TRBV5-5 with TRBJ2-2; tentative D call: TRBD1 (5 bases). The CDR3 extends over 15 amino acids. Trimming pared 2 bases from V and 0 bases from J, leaving 8 bases between. CDR1 is SGHKS and CDR2 is YYEKEE in the germline V gene (reference sequence). CDR3: CASSFAGTNTGELFF. DNA of the CDR3: TGTGCCAGCAGCTTTGCAGGGACGAACACCGGGGAGCTGTTTTTT. The variable domain in full, with the rest retrieved from reference TRBV5-5 and TRBJ2-2, is DAGVTQSPTHLIKTRGQQVTLRCSPISGHKSVSWYQQVLGQGPQFIFQYYEKEERGRGNFPDRFSARQFPNYSSELNVNALLLGDSALYLCASSFAGTNTGELFFGEGSRLTVL.

The chain is built from TRBV11-2 and TRBJ2-3; 8 positions agree with TRBD1. CDR3 length: 15 residues. Germline CDR1 and CDR2: SGHAT and FQNNGV. V lost 5 bases, J lost 1 base, and 5 bases stayed unmatched. DNA of the CDR3: TGTGCCAGCAGCCTTCGGGGACAGGGCACAGATACGCAGTATTTT. It is translated as CASSLRGQGTDTQYF.

The rearrangement links TRBV27 to TRBJ2-5; 9 nucleotides agree with TRBD1. The CDR3 runs 13 residues. CDR1 is MNHEY, CDR2 SMNVEV, per germline (reference sequence). With 8 bases clipped from V and 4 bases from J, the junction kept 5 bases outside the gene matches. In DNA form, the CDR3 reads TGTGCCAGCGGAACAGGGGGCAGAGAGACCCAGTACTTC. Protein product: CASGTGGRETQYF.

CDR3 coding DNA: TGTGCCAGCCCTCCGACAGGGTCTAGCAATCAGCCCCAGCATTTT. Translation: CASPPTGSSNQPQHF. This chain uses TRBV28 with TRBJ1-5; 7 nucleotides agree with TRBD1. Germline CDR1 reads MDHEN; CDR2 reads SYDVKM. V gave up 8 bases and J gave up 0 bases; unmatched junction bases: 7. The CDR3 runs 15 residues.

This clone occurred once. The gene calls are TRBV30 and TRBJ1-1, with 9 bases fitting TRBD1. CDR1 and CDR2 from the germline V gene are GTSNPN and SVGIG (reference sequence). V lost 5 bases and J lost 0; bases outside the gene matches: 13. CDR3 length: 17 amino acids. The chain's CDR3 is CAWGRGTGNLMNTEAFF. CDR3 bases: TGTGCCTGGGGAAGGGGGACAGGGAATTTGATGAACACTGAAGCTTTCTTT.

J is TRBJ2-3 and V is TRBV28, with TRBD2 matching 12 bases. The junction had 5 bases not matched to a gene; V was cut back by 5 bases and J by 2 bases. CDR3 size: 16 residues. Germline values: CDR1 MDHEN, CDR2 SYDVKM. CDR3 loop: CASSELAGGATDTQYF. The CDR3 DNA follows: TGTGCCAGCAGTGAACTAGCGGGGGGCGCCACAGATACGCAGTATTTT. The full variable domain, with the rest looked up from reference TRBV28 and TRBJ2-3, is DVKVTQSSRYLVKRTGEKVFLECVQDMDHENMFWYRQDPGLGLRLIYFSYDVKMKEKGDIPEGYSVSREKKERFSLILESASTNQTSMYLCASSELAGGATDTQYFGPGTRLTVL.